A selection of T cell receptor beta chains follows, all from one sample in a study of T cell responses to AZD1222 COVID-19 vaccine. Here immunoSEQ multiplex PCR was the method, and the copy in TCRdb shows in-frame clones only, minus some. The sample lists about 200,000 clones; about 94% were seen once. The input for sequencing was peripheral blood, taken 28 days after the second AZD1222 dose. The receptors were sampled from an adult who received the AZD1222 COVID-19 vaccine. Both conserved end residues are trimmed from each CDR3.

j_gene | v_gene | CDR3aa
TRBJ2-2 | TRBV3-1/TRBV3-2 | ASSQGPADGGELF
TRBJ2-6 | TRBV18 | ASSPKWRPGANVLT
TRBJ2-5 | TRBV6-1 | ASSEDRATGTQY
TRBJ1-5 | TRBV21-1 | ASSIPATGGNQPQH
TRBJ2-5 | TRBV19 | ASSLAGVETQY
TRBJ1-4 | TRBV5-8 | ASSGQGYTNEKLF
TRBJ1-6 | TRBV11-2 | ASSLGGTGSPLH
TRBJ1-3 | TRBV3-1/TRBV3-2 | ASSSLGNTIY
TRBJ2-1 | TRBV4-3 | ASSQAPSAYNEQF
TRBJ1-1 | TRBV7-8 | ASQLGVLAEAF
TRBJ1-4 | TRBV19 | ASGNRGFEKLF
TRBJ2-3 | TRBV5-4 | ASSFGAGGGDTQY
TRBJ1-5 | TRBV20-1 | SASLWTGKGQPQH
TRBJ1-1 | TRBV7-9 | ASSLVAASFTEAF
TRBJ2-7 | TRBV7-3 | ASSLGTGGSYEQY
TRBJ1-6 | TRBV2 | ARATTRRSSYNSPLH
TRBJ1-5 | TRBV30 | AWSVADRGFNQPQH
TRBJ2-7 | TRBV21-1 | ASSKVWLALSYEQY
TRBJ1-6 | TRBV18 | ASSPGQGNSPLH
TRBJ2-2 | TRBV6-4 | ASSDRGLTNGGELF
TRBJ1-2 | TRBV25-1 | ASSGDGASYGYT
TRBJ2-5 | TRBV30 | AWSDGEGGETQY
TRBJ1-2 | TRBV7-9 | ASNSDSNYGYT
TRBJ1-2 | TRBV25-1 | ASSESESHTGYT
TRBJ2-7 | TRBV19 | ASSIGRQVGSYEQY
TRBJ2-2 | TRBV25-1 | ASAPTGTGELF
TRBJ1-1 | TRBV19 | ASSAWSRENTEAF
TRBJ1-4 | TRBV28 | ASSPGVTKGNEKLF
TRBJ1-6 | TRBV6-5 | ASTLIGGDNSPLH
TRBJ2-7 | TRBV7-8 | ASSSGTEGEQY
TRBJ1-4 | TRBV5-1 | ASSLSPTTNEKLF
TRBJ1-4 | TRBV6-5 | ASKRGWDNEKLF
TRBJ1-4 | TRBV6-5 | ASRPGGAGEKLF
TRBJ1-5 | TRBV10-1 | ASSEQGAPPLCSNQPQH
TRBJ1-2 | TRBV6-4 | ASSDVPGPNLYGYT
TRBJ1-1 | TRBV7-6 | ASSFTLGETEAF
TRBJ2-3 | TRBV10-3 | ATTGTGGADTQY
TRBJ2-6 | TRBV15 | ATSSRGAGANVLT
TRBJ1-4 | TRBV7-9 | ASSSTLNEKLF
TRBJ2-1 | TRBV29-1 | SVRQVDEQF
TRBJ1-1 | TRBV5-1 | ASSLRQANTEAF